This T cell receptor beta chain is from a study of cytomegalovirus exposure and HLA in healthy donors. Study-level points and caveats: Later analysis associated a missense DCLRE1C variant with TCR beta V- and J-gene trimming. Accurate HLA-A and HLA-B prediction from TCR beta sequences was reported for most subjects.

A remark on this clone: Its antigen is unidentified.

Germline V gene sequence: CDR1 ENHRY, CDR2 SYGVKD. The CDR3 totals 17 residues. V was shortened by 0 bases and J by 4 bases, with 15 bases between the two germline ends. For this donor, CMV serostatus was not recorded. The primer mix had 60 Vbeta and 13 Jbeta primers. Per the study methods: An analysis that came later counted some 85 million unique TCR beta chains, roughly 11 million shared. Produced via immunoSEQ multiplex PCR; TCRdb's table is partial and in-frame only. V, J and clone size derive from that table, while D and trimming were established from the DNA sequence. The sample lists some 150,000 clones; approximately 70% were seen once.

Sequencing was carried out using PBMCs. The chain couples TRBV10-3 to TRBJ2-2; D perhaps matches TRBD1 (7 bases). This sequence was found in a human donor in good health. The CDR3 sequence is CAISESGGGSGTGELFF. In DNA form, the CDR3 reads TGTGCCATCAGTGAGTCAGGAGGGGGCTCCGGCACCGGGGAGCTGTTTTTT.